A selection of T cell receptor beta chains follows, all from one sample in a study of cytomegalovirus exposure and HLA in healthy donors. Using immunoSEQ multiplex PCR, the repertoire was profiled, and TCRdb retains in-frame clones only, with some absent. The data show approximately 110,000 clones, with around three quarters seen just once and 2.5% to 3.5% held by the top ten. Sequencing was carried out using PBMCs. The origin of the receptors is a woman aged 18-29 years in good health and CMV-seropositive. CDR3s leave out the opening cysteine and the closing phenylalanine or tryptophan. Each record gives: V gene, J gene, CDR3 protein.

v_call: TRBV4-2
j_call: TRBJ2-2
cdr3_aa: ASSRKTSGRANAGELF

v_call: TRBV5-1
j_call: TRBJ2-1
cdr3_aa: ASSRGQGDNEQF

v_call: TRBV27
j_call: TRBJ2-7
cdr3_aa: ASSFFTSSLGEQY

v_call: TRBV6-1
j_call: TRBJ1-1
cdr3_aa: ASSVQGFEAF

v_call: TRBV5-1
j_call: TRBJ2-1
cdr3_aa: ASSLSLVYNEQF

v_call: TRBV20-1
j_call: TRBJ1-2
cdr3_aa: SARLGDGYT

v_call: TRBV6-1
j_call: TRBJ1-5
cdr3_aa: ASSGAGQGALQPQH

v_call: TRBV7-6
j_call: TRBJ2-2
cdr3_aa: ASSGPGTSTGELF

v_call: TRBV4-1
j_call: TRBJ2-1
cdr3_aa: ASSQGGGSPYNEQF

v_call: TRBV5-1
j_call: TRBJ1-1
cdr3_aa: ASSLEGASNTEAF

v_call: TRBV6-1
j_call: TRBJ2-7
cdr3_aa: ASSEELAGGYEQY

v_call: TRBV7-3
j_call: TRBJ2-3
cdr3_aa: ASSRSSTDTQY

v_call: TRBV11-2
j_call: TRBJ2-1
cdr3_aa: ASSLYATGYNEQF

v_call: TRBV9
j_call: TRBJ1-1
cdr3_aa: ASSVGPNRGGEAF

v_call: TRBV5-1
j_call: TRBJ2-7
cdr3_aa: ASSLAGGFDEQY

v_call: TRBV12-5
j_call: -
cdr3_aa: ASGQPRDRGYEQY

v_call: TRBV4-1
j_call: TRBJ2-7
cdr3_aa: ASSQGAGGFSYEQY

v_call: TRBV27
j_call: TRBJ2-7
cdr3_aa: ASSLSMGTGGYEQY

v_call: TRBV4-1
j_call: TRBJ2-6
cdr3_aa: ASSAPTAGANVLT

v_call: TRBV7-6
j_call: TRBJ2-7
cdr3_aa: ASSLESTYEQY

v_call: TRBV11-2
j_call: TRBJ1-1
cdr3_aa: ASSSSRGNTEAF

v_call: TRBV18
j_call: TRBJ2-1
cdr3_aa: ASSRGQGPYNEQF

v_call: TRBV5-1
j_call: TRBJ1-4
cdr3_aa: ASSLVGQGVEKLF

v_call: TRBV5-6
j_call: TRBJ2-7
cdr3_aa: ASSPGTGGSYEQY

v_call: TRBV7-9
j_call: TRBJ2-7
cdr3_aa: ASSLGGSTYEQY

v_call: TRBV11-2
j_call: TRBJ1-4
cdr3_aa: ASSQYRGDGEKLF

v_call: TRBV4-1
j_call: TRBJ2-7
cdr3_aa: ASSPGLAGDSYEQY

v_call: TRBV19
j_call: TRBJ1-4
cdr3_aa: ASSIPKGEKLF